This T cell receptor beta chain is drawn from a study of blood T cell repertoires in COVID-19. In the original analysis: The assay estimated nucleated cells by amplifying reference gene primers. Only in-frame clones appear in the TCRdb table, and some are missing; sequencing was by immunoSEQ multiplex PCR. The DNA gave D and trimming, while V, J and clone size come from that table. The sample holds 85,000 to 130,000 clones; more than 80% are singletons and the top ten take about 14%. J was trimmed by 7 bases and V by 2 bases; bases with no gene match: 14. The length of the CDR3 is 18 residues. Germline V gives CDR1 LNHNV, CDR2 YYDKDF (reference sequence).

The chain has TRBV15 and TRBJ2-1; 10 bases line up with TRBD2. This clonotype originated in a woman aged 55-75 years with acute or convalescent COVID-19. The sequenced material came from peripheral blood. In DNA form, the CDR3 reads TGTGCCACCAGCAGATCCGCCTTAAGCGGGAGGGCCCAGAATGAGCAGTTCTTC. Protein product: CATSRSALSGRAQNEQFF.